The TCR beta chain under discussion was sequenced for a study of cytomegalovirus exposure and HLA in healthy donors. This clone appeared once. The antigen is unknown. Repertoires were generated with immunoSEQ multiplex PCR, while TCRdb's copy carries only in-frame clones and drops some. The table has 90,000 to 140,000 clones, more than 85% seen once. The V end lost 5 bases, the J end lost 1 base, and 5 bases lay between the germline ends. The CDR3 spans 13 residues. The germline gives CDR1 MDHEN, CDR2 SYDVKM. Broader study findings: Most observed TCR sequences were rare, whereas some public TCRs were detected in many donors.

The chain carries TRBV28 and TRBJ2-2; D is unresolved. The clonotype originates from a woman younger than 35 in good health and CMV-seropositive. The sample consisted of PBMCs. In DNA form, the CDR3 reads TGTGCCAGCAGTAACAGGAACACCGGGGAGCTGTTTTTT. Amino acids: CASSNRNTGELFF.